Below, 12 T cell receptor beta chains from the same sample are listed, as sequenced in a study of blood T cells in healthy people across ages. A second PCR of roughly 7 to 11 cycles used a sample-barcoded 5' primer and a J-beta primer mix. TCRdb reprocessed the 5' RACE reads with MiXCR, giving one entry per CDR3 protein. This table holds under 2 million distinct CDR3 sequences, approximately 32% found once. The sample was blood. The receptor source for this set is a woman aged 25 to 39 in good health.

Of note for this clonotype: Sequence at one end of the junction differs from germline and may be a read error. CDR3 sequence: CSARDPLGNYGYTF. As DNA, the CDR3 is TGCAGTGCCAGAGATCCTTTGGGGAACTATGGCTACACCTTC. The chain carries TRBV20-1 and TRBJ1-2, with D uncertain. Germline CDR1 reads DFQATT; CDR2 reads SNEGSKA (reference sequence). The CDR3 is made up of 14 amino acids.

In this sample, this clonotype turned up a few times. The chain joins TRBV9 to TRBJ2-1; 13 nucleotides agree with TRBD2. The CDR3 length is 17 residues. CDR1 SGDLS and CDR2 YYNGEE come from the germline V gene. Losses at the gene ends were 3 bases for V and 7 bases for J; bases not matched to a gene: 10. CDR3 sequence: CASSGLAGGLLRNEQFF. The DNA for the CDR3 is TGTGCCAGCAGCGGACTAGCGGGAGGCCTCCTGAGGAATGAGCAGTTCTTC.

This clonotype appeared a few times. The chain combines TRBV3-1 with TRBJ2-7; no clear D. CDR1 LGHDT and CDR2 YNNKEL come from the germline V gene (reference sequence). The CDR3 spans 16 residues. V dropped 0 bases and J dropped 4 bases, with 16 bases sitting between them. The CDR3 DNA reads TGTGCCAGCAGCCAAGATCTTTGGCAAGGAATATACGAGCAGTACTTC. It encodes CASSQDLWQGIYEQYF.

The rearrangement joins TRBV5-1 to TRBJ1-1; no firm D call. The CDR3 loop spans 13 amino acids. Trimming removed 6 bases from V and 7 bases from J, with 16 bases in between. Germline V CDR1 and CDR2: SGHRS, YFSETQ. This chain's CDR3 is CASTVPGSDEAFF. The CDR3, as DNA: TGCGCCAGCACCGTCCCGGGTTCGGATGAAGCTTTCTTT.

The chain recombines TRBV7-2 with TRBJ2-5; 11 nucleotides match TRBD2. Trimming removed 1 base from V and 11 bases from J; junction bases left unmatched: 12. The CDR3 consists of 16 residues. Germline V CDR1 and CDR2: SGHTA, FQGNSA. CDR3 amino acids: CASSLGPGTSGPKQYF. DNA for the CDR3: TGTGCCAGCAGCTTAGGCCCCGGGACTAGCGGTCCTAAGCAGTACTTC.

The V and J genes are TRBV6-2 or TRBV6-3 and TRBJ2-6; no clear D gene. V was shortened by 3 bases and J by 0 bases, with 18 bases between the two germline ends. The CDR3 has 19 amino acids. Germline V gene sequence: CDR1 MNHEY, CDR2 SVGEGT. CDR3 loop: CASSYGPVRISSGANVLTF. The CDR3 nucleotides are TGTGCCAGCAGTTATGGTCCGGTCAGAATAAGCTCTGGGGCCAACGTCCTGACTTTC.

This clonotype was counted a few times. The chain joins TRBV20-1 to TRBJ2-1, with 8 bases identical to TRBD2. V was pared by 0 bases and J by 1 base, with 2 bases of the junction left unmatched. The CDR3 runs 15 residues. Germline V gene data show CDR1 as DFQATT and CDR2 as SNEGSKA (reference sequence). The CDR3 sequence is CSARDGGRSYNEQFF. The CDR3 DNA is TGCAGTGCTAGAGATGGCGGGAGGTCCTACAATGAGCAGTTCTTC.

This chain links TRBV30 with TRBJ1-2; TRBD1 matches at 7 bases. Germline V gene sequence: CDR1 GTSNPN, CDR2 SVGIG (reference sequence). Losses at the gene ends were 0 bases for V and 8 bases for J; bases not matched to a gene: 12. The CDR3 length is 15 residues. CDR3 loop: CAWSVKPDRSRGYTF. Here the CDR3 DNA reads TGTGCCTGGAGTGTCAAGCCGGACAGGTCTAGGGGCTACACCTTC. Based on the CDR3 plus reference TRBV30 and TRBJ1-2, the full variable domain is SQTIHQWPATLVQPVGSPLSLECTVEGTSNPNLYWYRQAAGRGLQLLFYSVGIGQISSEVPQNLSASRPQDRQFILSSKKLLLSDSGFYLCAWSVKPDRSRGYTFGSGTRLTVV.

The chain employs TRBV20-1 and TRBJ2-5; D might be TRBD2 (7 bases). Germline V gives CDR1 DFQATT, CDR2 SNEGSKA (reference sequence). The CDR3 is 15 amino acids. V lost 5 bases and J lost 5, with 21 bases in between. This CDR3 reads CSAFPLGGAQETQYF. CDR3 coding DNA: TGCAGTGCTTTCCCATTGGGGGGGGCCCAGGAGACCCAGTACTTC.

As DNA, the CDR3 is TGTGCCAGCAGCTCGCCTGATTCACCCCTCCACTTT. It yields the protein CASSSPDSPLHF. The chain links TRBV5-6 to TRBJ1-6; D is uncertain. This CDR3 comprises 12 residues. Looked up from germline, CDR1 is SGHDT and CDR2 is YYEEEE. V was shortened by 3 bases and J by 8 bases, with 6 bases between the two germline ends.

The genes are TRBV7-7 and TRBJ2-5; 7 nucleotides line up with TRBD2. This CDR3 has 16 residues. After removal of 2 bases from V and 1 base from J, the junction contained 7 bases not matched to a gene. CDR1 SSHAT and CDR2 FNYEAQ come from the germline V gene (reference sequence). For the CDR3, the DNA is TGTGCCAGCAGCTTAACCCCCCTAGCGGCCCAAGAGACCCAGTACTTC. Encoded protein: CASSLTPLAAQETQYF.

The CDR3: CSATGGGGSTDTQYF. CDR3 sequence (DNA): TGCAGTGCTACAGGCGGGGGGGGCAGCACAGATACGCAGTATTTT. The chain combines TRBV20-1 with TRBJ2-3, with 9 nucleotides matching TRBD2. The junction had 5 bases not matched to a gene; V was cut back by 4 bases and J by 0 bases. Germline V gene lookup returns CDR1 DFQATT and CDR2 SNEGSKA (reference sequence). This CDR3 has 15 amino acids.